This TCR beta chain derives from a study of identical twins. Germline CDR1 is KGHDR and CDR2 is SFDVKD. With 6 bases clipped from V and 2 bases from J, the junction kept 6 bases outside the gene matches. The CDR3 runs to 16 residues. This clonotype appeared a few times. TCRdb passed the 5' RACE reads through MiXCR, listing each CDR3 protein once. The data show roughly 570,000 distinct CDR3 sequences, 9% to 10% seen once. These data were also filed under a second study, of yellow fever vaccine responses in identical twins.

V and J are TRBV24-1 and TRBJ2-2, with 9 bases matching TRBD2. Source material: PBMCs. This clonotype originated in a woman aged 18-30 years in good health. DNA for the CDR3: TGTGCCACCAGTTTACCGCGGGGGGGCAACACCGGGGAGCTGTTTTTT. Translating gives CATSLPRGGNTGELFF.